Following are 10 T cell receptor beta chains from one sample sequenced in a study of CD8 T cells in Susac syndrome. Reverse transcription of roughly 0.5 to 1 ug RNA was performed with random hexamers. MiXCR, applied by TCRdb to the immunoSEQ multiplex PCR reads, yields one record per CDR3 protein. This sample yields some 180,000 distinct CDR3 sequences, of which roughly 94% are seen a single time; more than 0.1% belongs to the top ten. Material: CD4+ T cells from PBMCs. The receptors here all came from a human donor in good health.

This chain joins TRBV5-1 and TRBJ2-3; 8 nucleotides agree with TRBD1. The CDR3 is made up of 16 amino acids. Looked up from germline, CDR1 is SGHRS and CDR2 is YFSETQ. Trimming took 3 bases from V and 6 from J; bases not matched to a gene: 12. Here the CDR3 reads CASSSGLGQGEDTQYF. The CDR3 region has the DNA TGCGCCAGCAGCTCTGGACTCGGACAGGGCGAGGATACGCAGTATTTT.

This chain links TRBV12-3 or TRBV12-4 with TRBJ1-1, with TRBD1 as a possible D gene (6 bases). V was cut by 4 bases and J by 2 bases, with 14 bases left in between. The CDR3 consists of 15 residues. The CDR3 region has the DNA TGTGCCAGCAGTTCCCGCGGGACATATAACACTGAAGCTTTCTTT. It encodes CASSSRGTYNTEAFF.

CDR3 coding DNA: TGTGCCAGCAGCTTAGATCGTCTAGCGGGAGACAATGAGCAGTTCTTC. It yields the protein CASSLDRLAGDNEQFF. This sequence joins TRBV7-8 and TRBJ2-1, with 10 bases matching TRBD2. Germline V gene sequence: CDR1 SGHVS, CDR2 FQNEAQ. Trimming took 1 base from V and 5 from J; bases not matched to a gene: 5. This CDR3 has 16 residues.

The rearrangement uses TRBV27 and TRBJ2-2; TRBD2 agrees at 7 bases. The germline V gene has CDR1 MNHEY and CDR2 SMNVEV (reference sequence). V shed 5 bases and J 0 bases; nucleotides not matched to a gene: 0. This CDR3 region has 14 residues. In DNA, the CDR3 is TGTGCCAGCAGTGGGGGGGCGAACACCGGGGAGCTGTTTTTT. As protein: CASSGGANTGELFF.

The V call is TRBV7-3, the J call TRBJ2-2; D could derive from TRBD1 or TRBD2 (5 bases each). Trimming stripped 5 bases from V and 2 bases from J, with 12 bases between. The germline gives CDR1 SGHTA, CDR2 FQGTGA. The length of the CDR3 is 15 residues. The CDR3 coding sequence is TGTGCCAGCAGCCCCGGGACCGGTAACACCGGGGAGCTGTTTTTT. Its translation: CASSPGTGNTGELFF.

Here the CDR3 DNA reads TGTGCCAGCAGTTTTGAGGCCGGGGAAGGGACTGAAGCTTTCTTT. It specifies CASSFEAGEGTEAFF. This chain uses TRBV12-3 or TRBV12-4 with TRBJ1-1; no definite D call. V dropped 3 bases and J dropped 5 bases, with 16 bases sitting between them. The CDR3 sequence is 15 residues long.

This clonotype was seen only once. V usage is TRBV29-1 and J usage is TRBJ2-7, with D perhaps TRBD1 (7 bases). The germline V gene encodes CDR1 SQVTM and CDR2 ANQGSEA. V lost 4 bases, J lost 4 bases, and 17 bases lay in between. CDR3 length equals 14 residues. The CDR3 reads CSVGVPGGSYEQYF. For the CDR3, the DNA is TGCAGCGTTGGCGTCCCAGGGGGGTCGTACGAGCAGTACTTC.

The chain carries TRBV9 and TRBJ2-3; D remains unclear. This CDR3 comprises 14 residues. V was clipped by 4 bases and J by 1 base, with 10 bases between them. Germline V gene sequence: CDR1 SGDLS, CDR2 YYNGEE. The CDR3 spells CASSPGRGTDTQYF. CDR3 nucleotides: TGTGCCAGCAGCCCTGGTAGGGGCACAGATACGCAGTATTTT.

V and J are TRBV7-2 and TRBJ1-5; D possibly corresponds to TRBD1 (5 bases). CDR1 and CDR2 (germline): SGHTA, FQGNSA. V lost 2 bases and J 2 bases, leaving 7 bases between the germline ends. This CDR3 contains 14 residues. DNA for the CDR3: TGTGCCAGCAGCTTATCGGGGCGCAATCAGCCCCAGCATTTT. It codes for CASSLSGRNQPQHF.

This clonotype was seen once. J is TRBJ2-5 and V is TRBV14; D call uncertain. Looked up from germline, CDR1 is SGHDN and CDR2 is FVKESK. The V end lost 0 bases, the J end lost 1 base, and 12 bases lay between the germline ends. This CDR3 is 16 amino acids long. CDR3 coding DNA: TGTGCCAGCAGCCAAGAGTGGGCTAATCTCCAAGAGACCCAGTACTTC. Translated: CASSQEWANLQETQYF.